These 5 T cell receptor beta chains share one sample of origin, sequenced in a study of blood T cell repertoires in COVID-19. Sequenced by immunoSEQ multiplex PCR; TCRdb stores in-frame clones only, minus some. The sample lists under 300,000 clones; approximately 88% were seen once. The specimen was peripheral blood. These receptors were obtained from a man aged 50 to 60 with acute or convalescent COVID-19.

The chain links TRBV30 to TRBJ1-6; no reliable D call. The CDR3 has 13 residues. Germline CDR1 and CDR2: GTSNPN and SVGIG (reference sequence). Trimming left V 2 bases short and J 7 bases short, with 9 bases between. CDR3 in amino acids: CAWSTLRNSPLHF. The DNA for the CDR3 is TGTGCCTGGAGTACCCTTCGGAATTCACCCCTCCACTTT.

The DNA of the CDR3 is TGTGCCAGCAGAAGTGTGAGGAGCTACGAGCAGTACTTC. Protein product: CASRSVRSYEQYF. V is TRBV12-3 or TRBV12-4 and J is TRBJ2-7; no clear D. The CDR3 length is 13 residues. Trimming shortened V by 6 bases and J by 3 bases, and 12 bases separated the two germline ends.

This chain uses TRBV5-8 with TRBJ2-3; 11 nucleotides agree with TRBD2. The length of the CDR3 is 16 residues. Germline values: CDR1 SGHTS, CDR2 YDEGEE. The ends lost 9 bases at V and 4 bases at J; junction bases unmatched: 13. The chain's CDR3 is CAIRRLAGNIADTQYF. In nucleotides, the CDR3 is TGTGCCATCCGGAGACTAGCGGGGAATATAGCAGATACGCAGTATTTT.

V usage is TRBV5-1 and J usage is TRBJ1-6; TRBD1 agrees at 7 bases. With V trimmed by 2 bases and J by 6 bases, 8 bases remained unmatched. This CDR3 spans 16 amino acids. Germline loops: CDR1 SGHRS, CDR2 YFSETQ. The CDR3 DNA is TGCGCCAGCAGCTTCTCCCGGGGACAGCCTAATTCACCCCTCCACTTT. This translates into CASSFSRGQPNSPLHF.

This clone was seen only once. CDR3 residues: CASSLSGGDTQYF. Here the CDR3 DNA reads TGTGCCAGCAGCTTAAGCGGGGGAGATACGCAGTATTTT. The chain uses TRBV11-3 and TRBJ2-3, with 8 bases identical to TRBD2. The CDR3 contains 13 residues. Per the germline V gene, CDR1 is SGHNT and CDR2 is YENEEA. The V and J ends lost 2 bases and 5 bases, in that order; junction bases with no gene match: 0.